This T cell receptor beta chain was retrieved from a study of a mutant IDH1 vaccine in newly diagnosed glioma. In the study overall: There were approximately 62% males and roughly 38% females among treated patients, whose mean age was approximately 41 years. Earlier care involved radiotherapy, temozolomide, or both, and the majority received both. Points from the study as a whole: Pseudoprogression seemed unrelated to changes in top peripheral T cell clonotypes.

The sample's time point: baseline, week 1 (first vaccination visit). Treatment given: pre-vaccination baseline after standard-of-care therapy. Those who donated had recent WHO grade 3 or 4 IDH1-mutant, ATRX-lost astrocytomas. CDR3 length: 18 residues. Germline-derived CDR1 and CDR2 are MDHEN and SYDVKM. V was pared by 1 base and J by 5 bases, with 9 bases of the junction left unmatched. Turning to this clone: The antigen is not known.

Measured with immunoSEQ multiplex PCR; TCRdb has only the in-frame clones, and not every one. The table lists 45,000 to 55,000 clones, 75% to 90% of them singletons. The origin of this receptor is a man in his forties with glioma. The chain carries TRBV28 and TRBJ2-2; 11 positions agree with TRBD2. Here the sequenced sample was PBMCs, taken from a glioma patient treated with radiotherapy, temozolomide or both. CDR3 DNA: TGTGCCAGCAGTTTATTACTAGCGGGAGTGATAGGAACCGGGGAGCTGTTTTTT. This codes for CASSLLLAGVIGTGELFF. The complete variable domain, with remaining parts taken from reference TRBV28 and TRBJ2-2, reads DVKVTQSSRYLVKRTGEKVFLECVQDMDHENMFWYRQDPGLGLRLIYFSYDVKMKEKGDIPEGYSVSREKKERFSLILESASTNQTSMYLCASSLLLAGVIGTGELFFGEGSRLTVL.